These 9 T cell receptor beta chains originate from one sample sequenced in a study of T-cell reconstitution after alpha-beta-depleted transplantation in children. For TCRbeta, the library was prepared with unique molecular identifiers. TCRdb reprocessed the PCR reads with MiXCR, giving one entry per CDR3 protein. The data show fewer than 550,000 distinct CDR3 sequences, with more than 9% seen just once and roughly 2.1% held by the top ten. The material was PBMCs, obtained before TCRalphabeta/CD19-depleted stem cell transplant. Receptors were obtained from a child aged 2-15 years with inherited bone marrow failure, due to receive a stem cell transplant.

In this sample, this clonotype turned up many times. CDR3: CAWSPRRQEAFIGPQHF. The CDR3 nucleotides read TGTGCCTGGAGTCCGCGGCGACAGGAGGCCTTTATAGGACCCCAGCATTTT. This chain joins TRBV30 and TRBJ1-5; D may be TRBD1 (6 bases). The CDR3 runs to 17 residues. Looked up from germline, CDR1 is GTSNPN and CDR2 is SVGIG (reference sequence). Trimming cost V 2 bases and J 10 bases, with 27 bases left between them.

About this clonotype itself: A much more abundant neighbour one base away suggests this may be a read error. The chain links TRBV6-5 to TRBJ2-2, with a possible D match to TRBD2 (6 bases). This CDR3 has 15 amino acids. Germline CDR1 reads MNHEY; CDR2 reads SVGAGI. The CDR3 loop reads CATSYSMGGTGELFF. For the CDR3, the DNA is TGTGCCACCAGTTACTCGATGGGGGGCACCGGGGAGCTGTTTTTT.

This clonotype was observed at least ten times. This rearrangement joins TRBV19 to TRBJ1-2, with D uncertain. Germline V gene sequence: CDR1 LNHDA, CDR2 SQIVND (reference sequence). This CDR3 spans 13 amino acids. Trimming pared 5 bases from V and 4 bases from J, leaving 11 bases between. The CDR3 DNA reads as TGTGCCAGTAGTTGGGGATCCTCCTATGGCTACACCTTC. This translates into CASSWGSSYGYTF.

This clonotype was counted only a few times. The gene calls are TRBV5-1 and TRBJ2-3, with 10 positions matching TRBD2. Germline V gene data show CDR1 as SGHRS and CDR2 as YFSETQ. The trim removed 2 bases at V and 3 bases at J, leaving 3 bases unmatched. This CDR3 spans 15 amino acids. Here the CDR3 reads CASSFLLAGTDTQYF. CDR3 nucleotide sequence: TGCGCCAGCAGCTTCTTACTAGCGGGAACAGATACGCAGTATTTT.

This clonotype has a count of ten or more. This chain joins TRBV29-1 and TRBJ2-6; weak D call: TRBD1 (5 bases). The V end lost 6 bases, the J end lost 0 bases, and 12 bases lay between the germline ends. The CDR3 spans 15 residues. In germline, CDR1 is SQVTM, CDR2 ANQGSEA. CDR3 sequence reads: CSVRQPGSGANVLTF. Here the CDR3 DNA reads TGCAGCGTAAGACAGCCAGGCTCTGGGGCCAACGTCCTGACTTTC.

This clonotype was counted at least ten times. This chain joins TRBV7-9 and TRBJ2-7; 7 bases match TRBD1. The V gene end was trimmed by 2 bases and the J gene end by 2 bases; junction bases not matched to a gene: 3. Germline lookup yields CDR1 SEHNR and CDR2 FQNEAQ (reference sequence). This CDR3 has 14 amino acids. The CDR3 DNA sequence: TGTGCCAGCAGCTTAAGCCAGGGGGCCTACGAGCAGTACTTC. This sequence encodes CASSLSQGAYEQYF.

This clonotype was observed at least ten times. The J gene is TRBJ1-1, the V gene TRBV6-2 or TRBV6-3; D is perhaps TRBD1 (5 bases). V dropped 7 bases and J dropped 2 bases, with 14 bases sitting between them. Germline V gene data show CDR1 as MNHEY and CDR2 as SVGEGT. The CDR3 totals 14 residues. CDR3 sequence: CASNSGGSNTEAFF. For the CDR3, the DNA is TGTGCCAGCAATTCGGGGGGGAGCAACACTGAAGCTTTCTTT.

Many counts were recorded for this clonotype. The V and J genes are TRBV28 and TRBJ1-1, with D possibly being TRBD1 (6 bases). There are 14 residues in the CDR3. Trimming shortened V by 4 bases and J by 3 bases, and 12 bases separated the two germline ends. The germline CDR1 and CDR2 sequences are MDHEN and SYDVKM. CDR3 loop: CASSSGHSYTEAFF. The CDR3 DNA reads as TGTGCCAGCAGTTCGGGACACTCTTACACTGAAGCTTTCTTT.

The V gene is TRBV19, the J gene TRBJ2-2; 8 bases are shared with TRBD2. The CDR3 runs 15 residues. Per the germline V gene, CDR1 is LNHDA and CDR2 is SQIVND (reference sequence). V dropped 6 bases and J dropped 6; count of bases not matched to a gene: 9. In DNA, the CDR3 is TGTGCCAGTAGCCCCGGGACTAGATCTGCCGGGGAGCTGTTTTTT. The encoded protein is CASSPGTRSAGELFF.